These 12 T cell receptor beta chains originate from one sample sequenced in a study of OX40 agonist ivuxolimab in advanced cancers. Sequencing was performed with immunoSEQ multiplex PCR; in TCRdb, only in-frame clones are kept and a portion is missing. The sample holds around 79,000 clones; about 82% are singletons and the top ten take approximately 0.63%. The sequencing used CD4+ or CD8+ T cells sorted from blood, collected in a trial of the OX40 agonist ivuxolimab. Receptor source: an adult with an advanced solid tumor such as melanoma, head and neck, liver or kidney cancer.

The rearrangement joins TRBV12-5 to TRBJ2-7; D is unresolved. V was pared by 2 bases and J by 2 bases, with 7 bases between. The germline V gene encodes CDR1 LGHNT and CDR2 FRNRAP. The CDR3 length is 13 residues. CDR3 sequence reads: CASGLNRAYEQYF. The CDR3 nucleotides are TGTGCTAGTGGTTTGAACCGAGCCTACGAGCAGTACTTC.

The V and J genes are TRBV6-5 and TRBJ1-1; TRBD1 matches at 8 bases. CDR3 size: 15 residues. V lost 2 bases and J lost 4; bases outside the gene matches: 6. CDR1 is MNHEY and CDR2 is SVGAGI in the germline V gene. This chain's CDR3 is CASSYREDRATEAFF. DNA for the CDR3: TGTGCCAGCAGTTACCGGGAGGACAGGGCCACTGAAGCTTTCTTT.

This chain uses TRBV14 with TRBJ2-5; D gene unclear. The length of the CDR3 is 16 residues. Trimming pared 0 bases from V and 2 bases from J, leaving 13 bases between. Germline-derived CDR1 and CDR2 are SGHDN and FVKESK. The CDR3 reads CASSQDLRGFQETQYF. CDR3 in DNA: TGTGCCAGCAGCCAAGATTTACGCGGTTTTCAAGAGACCCAGTACTTC.

This clone was seen only once. This rearrangement joins TRBV5-1 to TRBJ1-1; tentative D call: TRBD1 (5 bases). The length of the CDR3 is 14 residues. The germline V and J ends were trimmed by 0 bases and 0 bases, with 6 bases remaining between them. Per germline, CDR1 SGHRS and CDR2 YFSETQ. CDR3 sequence reads: CASSLGGVNTEAFF. DNA of the CDR3: TGCGCCAGCAGCTTGGGGGGCGTGAACACTGAAGCTTTCTTT.

The rearrangement uses TRBV18 and TRBJ1-2; TRBD1 matches 8 bases. Trimming removed 3 bases from V and 7 bases from J; junction bases left unmatched: 13. The CDR3 covers 16 residues. Germline lookup yields CDR1 KGHSH and CDR2 LQKENI. The CDR3 here is CASSPGQGAISSGYTF. The CDR3 DNA sequence: TGTGCCAGCTCACCTGGTCAGGGGGCGATTTCTTCTGGCTACACCTTC.

This clone was counted a single time. The rearrangement links TRBV18 to TRBJ2-1; TRBD1 aligns across 7 bases. The CDR3 sequence is 15 residues long. Per germline, CDR1 KGHSH and CDR2 LQKENI. Trimming removed 3 bases from V and 7 bases from J; junction bases left unmatched: 9. CDR3 loop: CASSPDRAAWNEQFF. For the CDR3, the DNA is TGTGCCAGCTCACCCGACAGGGCCGCTTGGAATGAGCAGTTCTTC.

This clone was observed a single time. This chain uses TRBV2 with TRBJ1-3; D gene ambiguous. CDR3 size: 13 residues. Per the germline V gene, CDR1 is SNHLY and CDR2 is FYNNEI. The germline V and J ends were trimmed by 6 bases and 3 bases, with 9 bases remaining between them. CDR3 in amino acids: CASRRELGNTIYF. The CDR3 DNA reads as TGTGCCAGCAGACGGGAACTTGGAAACACCATATATTTT.

The V and J genes are TRBV10-3 and TRBJ1-3, with a tentative D call TRBD1 (5 bases). The V gene lost 0 bases and the J gene lost 3 bases, with 9 bases spanning the gap. The germline CDR1 and CDR2 sequences are ENHRY and SYGVKD. The CDR3 totals 15 residues. The CDR3 protein is CAISESVGHGNTIYF. DNA for the CDR3: TGTGCCATCAGTGAGTCGGTGGGGCATGGAAACACCATATATTTT.

The V call is TRBV5-1, the J call TRBJ2-2, with 12 bases lining up with TRBD2. The CDR3 has 16 amino acids. With 5 bases clipped from V and 0 bases from J, the junction kept 2 bases outside the gene matches. The germline V gene has CDR1 SGHRS and CDR2 YFSETQ. The CDR3 DNA follows: TGCGCCAGCAGGACTAGCGGGGGTACGAACACCGGGGAGCTGTTTTTT. It encodes CASRTSGGTNTGELFF.

The chain has TRBV9 and TRBJ2-5, with D perhaps given as TRBD1 or TRBD2 (5 bases each). The CDR3 is made up of 14 amino acids. Trimming removed 1 base from V and 5 bases from J, with 12 bases in between. Germline CDR1 reads SGDLS; CDR2 reads YYNGEE. The CDR3, as DNA: TGTGCCAGCAGCGTAACGAGGGACGGGGAGACCCAGTACTTC. Its translation is CASSVTRDGETQYF. The full variable domain, rest sourced from reference TRBV9 and TRBJ2-5, is DSGVTQTPKHLITATGQRVTLRCSPRSGDLSVYWYQQSLDQGLQFLIQYYNGEERAKGNILERFSAQQFPDLHSELNLSSLELGDSALYFCASSVTRDGETQYFGPGTRLLVL.

The CDR3 DNA sequence: TGTGCCAGCAGCGCCAGACAGGGTTCCGATGAAGCTTTCTTT. Protein: CASSARQGSDEAFF. The chain has TRBV7-2 and TRBJ1-1; 7 nucleotides line up with TRBD1. Germline V gene data show CDR1 as SGHTA and CDR2 as FQGNSA. This CDR3 region has 14 residues. V lost 5 bases and J lost 7; bases outside the gene matches: 10.

J is TRBJ2-3 and V is TRBV5-4, with D possibly TRBD2 on 5 matching bases. The CDR3 has 13 amino acids. Trimming took off 9 bases at V and 0 bases at J, with 11 bases between the two ends. Germline lookup yields CDR1 SGHNT and CDR2 YYREEE (reference sequence). The DNA for the CDR3 is TGTGCCACCCTGGGAGCTAGCACAGATACGCAGTATTTT. Translation: CATLGASTDTQYF.